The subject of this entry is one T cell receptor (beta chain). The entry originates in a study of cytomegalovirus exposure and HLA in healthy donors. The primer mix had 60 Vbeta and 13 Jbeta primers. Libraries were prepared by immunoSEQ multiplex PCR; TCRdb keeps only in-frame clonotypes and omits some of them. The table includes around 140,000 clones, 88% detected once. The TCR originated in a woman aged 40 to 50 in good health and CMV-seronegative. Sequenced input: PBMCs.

CDR3 loop: CARTSPGGDSYEQYF. CDR3 sequence (DNA): TGTGCCAGAACCAGCCCGGGGGGGGATTCCTACGAGCAGTACTTC. The rearrangement joins TRBV5-4 to TRBJ2-5, with 8 bases that match TRBD2. Near its end, the DNA agrees better with TRBJ2-7, so the J call may be wrong. CDR1 is SGHNT and CDR2 is YYREEE in the germline V gene (reference sequence). The CDR3 is 15 residues long.